This T cell receptor beta chain appears in the sequencing data of a study of T-cell memory formation after mild COVID-19. Germline V lookup: CDR1 LNHNV, CDR2 YYDKDF (reference sequence). Trimming pared 3 bases from V and 0 bases from J, leaving 8 bases between. This CDR3 contains 14 residues. Broader study findings: CM and EM subsets held most contracting CD4+ clones; EMRA held CD8+ ones.

As concerns this clonotype: Its target is unknown.

UMIs and sample barcodes were carried by the TCR alpha and TCR beta cDNA libraries that 5'RACE produced using constant-segment primers. TCRdb independently ran MiXCR on the 5' RACE reads; one entry per CDR3 protein. The table has around 440,000 distinct CDR3 sequences, 15% to 20% seen once. The chain joins TRBV15 to TRBJ1-1; no definite D call. This clonotype was obtained from an adult woman who had mild COVID-19 (a few samples of this study predate the infection). Cell type and time point are not known. Sequencing was performed on PBMCs or a T cell subset sorted from them (not recorded which). The CDR3 is CATSSRAVNTEAFF. CDR3 DNA sequence: TGTGCCACCAGCAGCCGGGCCGTGAACACTGAAGCTTTCTTT.